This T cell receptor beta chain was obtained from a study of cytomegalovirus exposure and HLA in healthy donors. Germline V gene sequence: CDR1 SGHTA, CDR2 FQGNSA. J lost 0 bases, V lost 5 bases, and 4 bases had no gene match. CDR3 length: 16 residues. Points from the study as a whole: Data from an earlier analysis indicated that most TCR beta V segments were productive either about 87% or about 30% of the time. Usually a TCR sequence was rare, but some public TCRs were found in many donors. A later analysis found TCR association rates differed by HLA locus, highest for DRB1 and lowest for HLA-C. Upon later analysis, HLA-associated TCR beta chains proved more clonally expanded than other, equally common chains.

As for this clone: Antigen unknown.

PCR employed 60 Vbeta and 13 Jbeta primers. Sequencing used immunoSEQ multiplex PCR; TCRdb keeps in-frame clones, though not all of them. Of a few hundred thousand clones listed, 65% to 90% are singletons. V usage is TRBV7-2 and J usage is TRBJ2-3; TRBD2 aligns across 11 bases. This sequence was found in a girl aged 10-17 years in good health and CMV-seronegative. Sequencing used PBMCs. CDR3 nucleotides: TGTGCCAGCAGCCTGCGACTAGCGGGGAGCACAGATACGCAGTATTTT. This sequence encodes CASSLRLAGSTDTQYF.